The entry that follows covers one T cell receptor (beta chain) sequence. Its specific antigen is unknown. It has no much larger one-base neighbor in the sample; base qualities were not kept. V lost 3 bases and J lost 6 bases, and the count of bases not matched to a germline gene is 2. Including cysteine and phenylalanine, the CDR3 has 12 amino acids. Only CDR3 DNA is held: 36 bases, read in frame from base 1. This sample is part of a study of CD8 T cells in ankylosing spondylitis (dated by TCRdb to the late 2010s). About the full investigation: The study set out to find disease-linked TCR variants by profiling T cell receptor beta repertoires in ankylosing spondylitis patients and healthy donors. Peripheral blood samples were taken, and synovial fluid was additionally collected from ankylosing spondylitis patients. The full study cohort was made up of over 20 ankylosing spondylitis patients and around 100 healthy donors. Overall study outcomes, separate from this receptor: According to the report, matched synovial fluid samples from ankylosing spondylitis patients were significantly enriched for the disease-linked clones. Blood from ankylosing spondylitis patients appeared to be characterized by a TCR beta motif made up of fewer than ten highly homologous amino acid variants. Some motif variants had previously been reported in the synovial fluid and blood of reactive arthritis patients, which suggests shared mechanisms of disease initiation. In peripheral blood, the disease-linked clones were found at relatively low frequencies and had a CD8+ phenotype.

Sequenced using an Illumina HiSeq 2500. Quantitative 5'-RACE with molecular barcodes was used to prepare TCR beta libraries. Under the source paper's analysis protocol: To identify disease-linked TCR variants, a new computational method was used, one built on a probabilistic model of VDJ rearrangement. TCRdb cleaned the public reads at Q25 with fastp, built clones with MiXCR and kept in-frame beta chains. Every entry covers one CDR3 protein and lists the most common genes and DNA from its rows. The V and J calls, along with clone size, are taken from TCRdb and not from the paper's own processing. The sample includes 200,000 to 250,000 distinct CDR3 sequences, with about 30% observed a single time. Roughly 4.2% of the sample is taken by the ten largest.

The sequence was collected from a male donor with ankylosing spondylitis or in good health (not recorded which). The sequenced sample was blood, either unsorted or a sorted T cell fraction (not recorded which). Recombination linked TRBV12-3 or TRBV12-4 to TRBJ2-7; 7 central bases correspond to TRBD1. The sequenced DNA: TGTGCCAGCAGTTTCCCAGGGGGCGAGCAGTACTTC. Its protein product is CASSFPGGEQYF.